The 9 T cell receptor beta chains listed next were all sequenced from one sample in a study of T-cell memory formation after mild COVID-19. TCRdb analysed the 5' RACE reads with MiXCR anew, one entry per CDR3 protein. The repertoire has around 250,000 distinct CDR3 sequences, roughly 15% of them found once; the top ten carry 2% to 2.5%. The specimen sequenced was PBMCs or a T cell subset sorted from them (not recorded which). These receptor sequences come from an adult woman who had mild COVID-19 (a few samples of this study predate the infection). Cell type and time point are not known.

This clonotype was counted a few times. The J gene is TRBJ2-2, the V gene TRBV30, with 9 bases matching TRBD2. The CDR3 extends over 14 amino acids. After removal of 3 bases from V and 5 bases from J, the junction contained 4 bases not matched to a gene. From germline, CDR1 is GTSNPN and CDR2 SVGIG (reference sequence). As DNA, the CDR3 is TGTGCCTGGAGGGAGCGGGGGGTTACCGGGGAGCTGTTTTTT. This translates into CAWRERGVTGELFF. The full variable domain, with the rest looked up from reference TRBV30 and TRBJ2-2, is SQTIHQWPATLVQPVGSPLSLECTVEGTSNPNLYWYRQAAGRGLQLLFYSVGIGQISSEVPQNLSASRPQDRQFILSSKKLLLSDSGFYLCAWRERGVTGELFFGEGSRLTVL.

The chain is built from TRBV3-1 and TRBJ1-2, with 7 bases identical to TRBD1. Trimming at V came to 1 base and at J to 3 bases, leaving 2 bases not matched to a gene. CDR3 size: 14 residues. CDR1 and CDR2 (germline): LGHDT, YNNKEL (reference sequence). CDR3: CASSQAGQYYGYTF. The DNA for the CDR3 is TGTGCCAGCAGCCAAGCGGGACAGTACTATGGCTACACCTTC.

This clonotype showed up many times. The J gene is TRBJ2-7, the V gene TRBV6-5; D is possibly TRBD1 (6 bases). This CDR3 has 14 residues. The V end was cut by 7 bases, the J end by 3 bases, with 16 bases between. Looked up from germline, CDR1 is MNHEY and CDR2 is SVGAGI. Written as DNA, the CDR3 is TGTGCCAGCACCCGCCCAGGGGACGGCTACGAGCAGTACTTC. Amino acid sequence: CASTRPGDGYEQYF.

This rearrangement joins TRBV24-1 to TRBJ2-7, with 7 bases fitting TRBD1. After removal of 4 bases from V and 3 bases from J, the junction contained 8 bases not matched to a gene. Looked up from germline, CDR1 is KGHDR and CDR2 is SFDVKD. CDR3 length: 15 residues. The CDR3 region has the DNA TGTGCCACCAGTGACCAACAGGGGCCCATCTACGAGCAGTACTTC. It yields the protein CATSDQQGPIYEQYF.

This clonotype was seen a few times. The chain combines TRBV20-1 with TRBJ1-2; D perhaps matches TRBD1 (5 bases). The CDR3 spans 12 residues. The germline gives CDR1 DFQATT, CDR2 SNEGSKA (reference sequence). Trimming removed 5 bases at V and 0 bases at J, with 7 bases between. The DNA for the CDR3 is TGCAGTGCTGGCAGGGCTAACTATGGCTACACCTTC. Protein: CSAGRANYGYTF.

The chain links TRBV29-1 to TRBJ2-3, with TRBD1 matching 7 bases. The V gene's germline CDR1 is SQVTM and CDR2 ANQGSEA. V lost 5 bases, J lost 0 bases, and 8 bases stayed unmatched. The CDR3 contains 15 residues. CDR3 in amino acids: CSVNRGQPSTDTQYF. In DNA form, the CDR3 reads TGCAGCGTTAACAGGGGACAGCCCAGCACAGATACGCAGTATTTT.

In this sample, this clonotype turned up a few times. One end of the junction fails to match germline, which may point to a read error. The gene calls are TRBV7-7 and TRBJ2-3, with 9 bases aligning to TRBD1. Germline values: CDR1 SSHAT, CDR2 FNYEAQ (reference sequence). This CDR3 has 15 residues. The CDR3 region has the DNA TGTGCTAGCAGCCCGACAGGGGGGAGCACAGATACGCAGTATTTT. Protein sequence: CASSPTGGSTDTQYF.

This clonotype has more than one count but fewer than ten. The V and J genes are TRBV3-1 and TRBJ2-1; 9 bases map to TRBD2. Germline V gene sequence: CDR1 LGHDT, CDR2 YNNKEL (reference sequence). The CDR3 loop spans 17 amino acids. With V trimmed by 0 bases and J by 6 bases, 9 bases remained unmatched. The DNA for the CDR3 is TGTGCCAGCAGCCAAGATTTGGGCGGGGGGGCCTCCAATGAGCAGTTCTTC. It is translated as CASSQDLGGGASNEQFF.

The chain links TRBV11-3 to TRBJ1-2, with D possibly matching TRBD1 (6 bases). The CDR3 consists of 14 residues. V lost 5 bases and J lost 8, with 18 bases in between. The germline V gene has CDR1 SGHNT and CDR2 YENEEA. The DNA for the CDR3 is TGTGCCAGCAGCCCCTCGGCGGGGGCGGGGGGCTACACCTTC. Translating it yields CASSPSAGAGGYTF.